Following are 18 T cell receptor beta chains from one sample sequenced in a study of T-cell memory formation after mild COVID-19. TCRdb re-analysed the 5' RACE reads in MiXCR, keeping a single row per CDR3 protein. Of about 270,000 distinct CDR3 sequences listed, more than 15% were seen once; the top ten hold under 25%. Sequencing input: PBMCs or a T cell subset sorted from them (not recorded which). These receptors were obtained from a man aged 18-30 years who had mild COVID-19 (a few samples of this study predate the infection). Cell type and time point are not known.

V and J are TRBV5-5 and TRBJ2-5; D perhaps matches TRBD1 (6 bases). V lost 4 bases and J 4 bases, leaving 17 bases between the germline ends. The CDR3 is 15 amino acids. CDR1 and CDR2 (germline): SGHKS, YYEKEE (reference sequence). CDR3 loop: CASSQGHLTPETQYF. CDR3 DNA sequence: TGTGCCAGCAGCCAGGGACATCTCACCCCAGAGACCCAGTACTTC.

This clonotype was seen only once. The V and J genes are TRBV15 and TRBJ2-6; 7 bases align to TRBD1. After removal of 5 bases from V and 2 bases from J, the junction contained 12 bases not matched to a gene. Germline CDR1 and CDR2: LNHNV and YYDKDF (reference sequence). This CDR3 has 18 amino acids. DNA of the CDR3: TGTGCCACCAGCTCCTCACGGACAGGTCCGACTGGGGCCAACGTCCTGACTTTC. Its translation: CATSSSRTGPTGANVLTF.

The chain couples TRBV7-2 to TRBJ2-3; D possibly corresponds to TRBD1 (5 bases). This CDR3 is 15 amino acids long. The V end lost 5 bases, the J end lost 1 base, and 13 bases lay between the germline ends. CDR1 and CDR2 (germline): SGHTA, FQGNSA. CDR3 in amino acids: CASSILGRRTDTQYF. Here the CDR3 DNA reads TGTGCCAGCAGCATCTTGGGGCGCCGCACAGATACGCAGTATTTT. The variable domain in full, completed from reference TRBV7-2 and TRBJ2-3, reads GAGVSQSPSNKVTEKGKDVELRCDPISGHTALYWYRQSLGQGLEFLIYFQGNSAPDKSGLPSDRFSAERTGGSVSTLTIQRTQQEDSAVYLCASSILGRRTDTQYFGPGTRLTVL.

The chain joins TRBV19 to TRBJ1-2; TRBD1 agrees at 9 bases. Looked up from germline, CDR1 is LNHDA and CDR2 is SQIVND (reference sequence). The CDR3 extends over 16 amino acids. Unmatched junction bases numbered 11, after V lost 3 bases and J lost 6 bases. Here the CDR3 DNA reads TGTGCCAGTAGTATCCCTTCACAGGGGGCGCCGGATGGCTACACCTTC. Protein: CASSIPSQGAPDGYTF.

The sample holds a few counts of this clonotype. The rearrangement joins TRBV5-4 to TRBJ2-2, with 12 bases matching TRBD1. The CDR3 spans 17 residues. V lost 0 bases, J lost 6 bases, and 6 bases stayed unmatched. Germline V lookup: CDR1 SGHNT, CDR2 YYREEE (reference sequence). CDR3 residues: CASSLAGTGGAAGELFF. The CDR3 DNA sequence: TGTGCCAGCAGCTTGGCAGGGACAGGGGGCGCGGCCGGGGAGCTGTTTTTT.

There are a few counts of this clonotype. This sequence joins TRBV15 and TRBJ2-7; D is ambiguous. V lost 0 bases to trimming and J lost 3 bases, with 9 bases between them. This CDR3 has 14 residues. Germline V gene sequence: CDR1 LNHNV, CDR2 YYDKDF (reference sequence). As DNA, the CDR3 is TGTGCCACCAGCAGAGATAGTGGGTACTACGAGCAGTACTTC. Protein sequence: CATSRDSGYYEQYF.

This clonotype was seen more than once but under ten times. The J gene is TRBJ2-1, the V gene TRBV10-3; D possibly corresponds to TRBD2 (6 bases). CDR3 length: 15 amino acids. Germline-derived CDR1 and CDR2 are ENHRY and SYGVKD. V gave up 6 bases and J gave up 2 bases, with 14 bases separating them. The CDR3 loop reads CAISPRLVTYNEQFF. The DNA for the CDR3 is TGTGCCATCAGCCCCCGACTAGTGACCTACAATGAGCAGTTCTTC.

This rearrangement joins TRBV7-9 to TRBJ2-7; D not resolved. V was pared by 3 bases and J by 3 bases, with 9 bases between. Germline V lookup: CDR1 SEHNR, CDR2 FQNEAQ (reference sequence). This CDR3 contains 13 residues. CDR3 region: CASSFSYSYEQYF. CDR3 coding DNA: TGTGCCAGCAGCTTCTCGTACAGCTACGAGCAGTACTTC. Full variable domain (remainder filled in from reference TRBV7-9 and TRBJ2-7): DTGVSQNPRHKITKRGQNVTFRCDPISEHNRLYWYRQTLGQGPEFLTYFQNEAQLEKSRLLSDRFSAERPKGSFSTLEIQRTEQGDSAMYLCASSFSYSYEQYFGPGTRLTVT.

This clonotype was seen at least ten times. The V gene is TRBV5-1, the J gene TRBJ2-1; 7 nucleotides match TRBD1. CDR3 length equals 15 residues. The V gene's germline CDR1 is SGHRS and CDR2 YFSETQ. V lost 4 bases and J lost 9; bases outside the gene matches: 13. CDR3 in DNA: TGCGCCAGCAGCATCCGGGACAGTAACTTCGGTGAGCAGTTCTTC. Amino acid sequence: CASSIRDSNFGEQFF.

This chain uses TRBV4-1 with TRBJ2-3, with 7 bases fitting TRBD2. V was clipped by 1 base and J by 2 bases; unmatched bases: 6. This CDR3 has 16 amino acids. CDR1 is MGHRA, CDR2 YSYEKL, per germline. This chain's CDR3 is CASSQVLTSPTDTQYF. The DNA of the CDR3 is TGCGCCAGCAGCCAAGTATTGACTAGCCCCACAGATACGCAGTATTTT.

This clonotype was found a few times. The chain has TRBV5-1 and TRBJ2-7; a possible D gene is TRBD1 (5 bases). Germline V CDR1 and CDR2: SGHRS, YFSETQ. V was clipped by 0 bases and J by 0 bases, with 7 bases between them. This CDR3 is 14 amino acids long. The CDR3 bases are TGCGCCAGCAGCTTGGAGGGGTTCTCCTACGAGCAGTACTTC. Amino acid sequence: CASSLEGFSYEQYF. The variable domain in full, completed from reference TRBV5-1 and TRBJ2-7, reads KAGVTQTPRYLIKTRGQQVTLSCSPISGHRSVSWYQQTPGQGLQFLFEYFSETQRNKGNFPGRFSGRQFSNSRSEMNVSTLELGDSALYLCASSLEGFSYEQYFGPGTRLTVT.

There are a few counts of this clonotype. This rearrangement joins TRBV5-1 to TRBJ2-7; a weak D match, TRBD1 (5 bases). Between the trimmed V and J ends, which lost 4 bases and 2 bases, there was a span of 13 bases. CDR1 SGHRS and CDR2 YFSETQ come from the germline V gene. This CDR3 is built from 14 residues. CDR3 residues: CASSPDRSPYEQYF. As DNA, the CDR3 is TGCGCCAGCAGCCCCGACAGAAGTCCCTACGAGCAGTACTTC.

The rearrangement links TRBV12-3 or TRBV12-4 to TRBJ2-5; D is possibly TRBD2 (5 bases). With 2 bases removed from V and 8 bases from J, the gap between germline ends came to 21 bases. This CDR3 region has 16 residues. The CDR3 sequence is CASSLLGRLRAETQYF. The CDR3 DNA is TGTGCCAGCAGTTTATTGGGTAGACTACGGGCGGAAACCCAGTACTTC.

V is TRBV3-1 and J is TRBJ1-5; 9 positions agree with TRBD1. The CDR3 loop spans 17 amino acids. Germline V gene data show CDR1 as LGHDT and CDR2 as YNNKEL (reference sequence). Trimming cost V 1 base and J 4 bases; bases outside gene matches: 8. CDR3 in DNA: TGTGCCAGCAGCCAAGGACCGGGACAGGGCAGTAATCAGCCCCAGCATTTT. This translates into CASSQGPGQGSNQPQHF.

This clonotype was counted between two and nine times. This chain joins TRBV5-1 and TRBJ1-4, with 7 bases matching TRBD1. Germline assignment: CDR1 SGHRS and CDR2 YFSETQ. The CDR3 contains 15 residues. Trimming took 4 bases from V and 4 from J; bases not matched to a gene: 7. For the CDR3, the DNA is TGCGCCAGCAGCCCAGGGGGAACCAGTAATGAAAAACTGTTTTTT. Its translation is CASSPGGTSNEKLFF.

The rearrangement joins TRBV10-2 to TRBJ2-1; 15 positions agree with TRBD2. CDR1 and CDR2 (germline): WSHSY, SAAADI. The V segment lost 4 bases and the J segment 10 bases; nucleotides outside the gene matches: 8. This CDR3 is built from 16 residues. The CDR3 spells CASSAGLAGGPREQFF. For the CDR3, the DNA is TGCGCCAGCAGTGCCGGACTAGCGGGGGGGCCGAGGGAGCAGTTCTTC.

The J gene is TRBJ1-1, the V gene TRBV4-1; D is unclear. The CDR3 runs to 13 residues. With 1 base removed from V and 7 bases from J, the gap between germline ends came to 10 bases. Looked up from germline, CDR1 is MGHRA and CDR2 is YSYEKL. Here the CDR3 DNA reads TGCGCCAGCAGCCAAGGCCCGCGGGGTGAAGCTTTCTTT. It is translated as CASSQGPRGEAFF.

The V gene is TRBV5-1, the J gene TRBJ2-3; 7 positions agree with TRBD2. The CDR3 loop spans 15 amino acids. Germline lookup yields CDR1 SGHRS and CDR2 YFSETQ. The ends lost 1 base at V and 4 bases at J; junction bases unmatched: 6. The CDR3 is CASSLRGVSADTQYF. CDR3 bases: TGCGCCAGCAGCTTGCGGGGGGTTAGCGCAGATACGCAGTATTTT. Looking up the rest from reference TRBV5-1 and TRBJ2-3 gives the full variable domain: KAGVTQTPRYLIKTRGQQVTLSCSPISGHRSVSWYQQTPGQGLQFLFEYFSETQRNKGNFPGRFSGRQFSNSRSEMNVSTLELGDSALYLCASSLRGVSADTQYFGPGTRLTVL.